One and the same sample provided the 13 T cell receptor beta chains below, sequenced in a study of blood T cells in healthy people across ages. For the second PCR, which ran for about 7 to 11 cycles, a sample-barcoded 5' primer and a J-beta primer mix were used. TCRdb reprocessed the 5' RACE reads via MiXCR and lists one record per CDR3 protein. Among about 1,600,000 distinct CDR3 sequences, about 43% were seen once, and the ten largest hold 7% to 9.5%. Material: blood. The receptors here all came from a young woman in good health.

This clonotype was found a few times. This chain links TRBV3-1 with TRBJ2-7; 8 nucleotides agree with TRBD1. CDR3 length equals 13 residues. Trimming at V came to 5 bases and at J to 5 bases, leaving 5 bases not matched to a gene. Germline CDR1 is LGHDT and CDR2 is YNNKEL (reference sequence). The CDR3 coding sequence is TGTGCCAGCAGCTCCAGACAGGGGCACGAGCAGTACTTC. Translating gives CASSSRQGHEQYF.

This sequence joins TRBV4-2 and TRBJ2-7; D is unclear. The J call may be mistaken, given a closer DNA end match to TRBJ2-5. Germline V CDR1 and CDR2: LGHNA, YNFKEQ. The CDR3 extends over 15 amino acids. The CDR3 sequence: CASSQEKFGTQTQYF. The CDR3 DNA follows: TGTGCCAGCAGCCAAGAGAAGTTCGGCACACAGACCCAGTACTTC.

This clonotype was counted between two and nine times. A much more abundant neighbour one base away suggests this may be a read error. The DNA for the CDR3 is TGTGCCAGCAGCTCGTGGGGCACAGATACGCAGTATTTT. Amino acids: CASSSWGTDTQYF. V is TRBV7-9 and J is TRBJ2-3; D gene unclear. This CDR3 contains 13 residues. With 4 bases removed from V and 1 base from J, the gap between germline ends came to 6 bases. Germline values: CDR1 SEHNR, CDR2 FQNEAQ (reference sequence).

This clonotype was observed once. The CDR3 sequence: CASSPLSGGAYEQYF. For the CDR3, the DNA is TGCGCCAGCAGCCCCCTTAGCGGGGGGGCCTACGAGCAGTACTTC. This chain uses TRBV5-1 with TRBJ2-7; 11 nucleotides line up with TRBD2. Germline loops: CDR1 SGHRS, CDR2 YFSETQ. The CDR3 spans 15 residues. The V gene end was trimmed by 4 bases and the J gene end by 2 bases; junction bases not matched to a gene: 5. Drawing the rest from reference TRBV5-1 and TRBJ2-7, the complete variable domain is KAGVTQTPRYLIKTRGQQVTLSCSPISGHRSVSWYQQTPGQGLQFLFEYFSETQRNKGNFPGRFSGRQFSNSRSEMNVSTLELGDSALYLCASSPLSGGAYEQYFGPGTRLTVT.

The CDR3 sequence is CASSLEPGTGNYGYTF. Here the CDR3 DNA reads TGCGCCAGCAGCTTGGAACCGGGAACCGGTAACTATGGCTACACCTTC. V gene TRBV5-1 combines with J gene TRBJ1-2; D gene ambiguous. CDR3 length: 16 residues. Trimming shortened V by 0 bases and J by 1 base, and 13 bases separated the two germline ends. CDR1 and CDR2 (germline): SGHRS, YFSETQ.

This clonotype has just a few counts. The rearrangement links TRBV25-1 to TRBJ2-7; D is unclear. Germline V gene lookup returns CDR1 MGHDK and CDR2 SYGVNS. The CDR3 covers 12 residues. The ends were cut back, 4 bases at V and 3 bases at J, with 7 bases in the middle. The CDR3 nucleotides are TGTGCCAGCAGTGCTAACTACTACGAGCAGTACTTC. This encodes CASSANYYEQYF.

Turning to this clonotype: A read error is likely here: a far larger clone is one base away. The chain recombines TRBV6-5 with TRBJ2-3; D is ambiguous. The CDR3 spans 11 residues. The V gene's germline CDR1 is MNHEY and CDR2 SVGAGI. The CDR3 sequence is CASSFADTQFF. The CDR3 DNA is TGTGCCAGCAGCTTCGCAGATACGCAGTTTTTT.

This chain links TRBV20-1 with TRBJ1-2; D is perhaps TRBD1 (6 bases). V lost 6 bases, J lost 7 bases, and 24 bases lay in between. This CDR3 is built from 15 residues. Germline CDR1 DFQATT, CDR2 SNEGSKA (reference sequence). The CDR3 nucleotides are TGCAGTGCGGTCTCTGGCAGGGGAGTAGACTGTGGCTACACCTTC. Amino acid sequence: CSAVSGRGVDCGYTF.

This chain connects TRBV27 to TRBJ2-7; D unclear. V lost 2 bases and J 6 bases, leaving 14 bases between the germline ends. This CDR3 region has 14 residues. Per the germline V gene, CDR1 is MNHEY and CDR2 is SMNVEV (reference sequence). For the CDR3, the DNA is TGTGCCAGCAGTTTAGGTAGCCATTCAGGCGAGCAGTACTTC. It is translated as CASSLGSHSGEQYF.

The CDR3: CASSPTQRGAQPEQYF. The CDR3 DNA follows: TGCGCCAGCAGCCCCACGCAGCGGGGGGCCCAGCCTGAGCAGTACTTC. This rearrangement joins TRBV5-1 to TRBJ2-7; 9 bases are a match to TRBD2. The length of the CDR3 is 16 residues. Looked up from germline, CDR1 is SGHRS and CDR2 is YFSETQ. With V trimmed by 4 bases and J by 7 bases, 15 bases remained unmatched.

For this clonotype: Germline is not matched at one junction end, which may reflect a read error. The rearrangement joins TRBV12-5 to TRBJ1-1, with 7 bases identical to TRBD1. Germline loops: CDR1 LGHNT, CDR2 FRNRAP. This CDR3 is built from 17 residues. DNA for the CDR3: TGTGCTAGTGGTTTGGGATCCGGGACAGTTAAAAACACAGAAGCTTTCTTT. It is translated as CASGLGSGTVKNTEAFF.

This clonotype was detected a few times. This CDR3 is CASSLGLAGGLRRTDTQYF. In nucleotides, the CDR3 is TGCGCCAGCAGCTTGGGGCTAGCGGGGGGGTTGAGGCGCACAGATACGCAGTATTTT. The chain carries TRBV5-1 and TRBJ2-3; 12 bases line up with TRBD2. The CDR3 runs 19 residues. Trimming cost V 0 bases and J 1 base; bases outside gene matches: 9. Germline V gene lookup returns CDR1 SGHRS and CDR2 YFSETQ.

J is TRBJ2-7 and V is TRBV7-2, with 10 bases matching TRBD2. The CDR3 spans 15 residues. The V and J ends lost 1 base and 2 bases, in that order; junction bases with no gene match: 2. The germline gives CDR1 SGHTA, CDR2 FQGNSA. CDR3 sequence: CASSLDTSGAYEQYF. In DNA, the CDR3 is TGTGCCAGCAGCTTAGATACTAGCGGGGCCTACGAGCAGTACTTC.